The rows below give T cell receptor beta chains drawn from one sample of a study of cytomegalovirus exposure and HLA in healthy donors. TCRdb keeps only in-frame clones here, not all; method: immunoSEQ multiplex PCR. The top ten clones hold about 8.4% of a sample with 90,000 to 110,000 clones, 73% of them seen once. The sequencing input was PBMCs. The receptors were sampled from a man in his forties in good health and CMV-seronegative. CDR3s include the opening cysteine and the closing phenylalanine or tryptophan. A D gene is named only where the DNA matches it firmly. Clone size is shown for a subset of rows, as once, few, many or a class of expanded clone.

>TRBJ1-2|16|TRBV5-4|.|.
TGTGCCAGCAGCGTGGGAAAAAGTACAGGGAGTTCTGGCTACACCTTC
CASSVGKSTGSSGYTF
>TRBJ2-3|17|TRBV4-1|.|TRBD2
TGCGCCAGCAGCCAAGGAGTGAGCGGGGGGGTGGCAGATACGCAGTATTTT
CASSQGVSGGVADTQYF
>TRBJ1-2|13|TRBV2|once|.
TGTGCCAGCAGTCGTAGGAGGGGCTATGGCTACACCTTC
CASSRRRGYGYTF
>TRBJ2-1|17|TRBV5-8|.|TRBD1
TGTGCCAGCAGCTTGGCCTTAAGGACAGGGTTGTACAATGAGCAGTTCTTC
CASSLALRTGLYNEQFF
>TRBJ2-7|16|TRBV7-3|.|TRBD1
TGTGCCAGCAGCGTCGATGGGACAGGGGGTTCCTACGAGCAGTACTTC
CASSVDGTGGSYEQYF
>TRBJ2-7|14|TRBV6-6|once|TRBD1
TGTGCCAGCACGCCCGGGACAGATACCTACGAGCAGTACTTC
CASTPGTDTYEQYF
>TRBJ1-2|13|TRBV4-1|.|TRBD1
TGCGCCAGCAGCCAGGGACAGGGGGAAGGCTACACCTTC
CASSQGQGEGYTF
>TRBJ1-6|13|TRBV10-3|.|TRBD1
TGTGCCATCACTACAGGGGGGAATTCACCCCTCCACTTT
CAITTGGNSPLHF
>TRBJ2-2|14|TRBV7-3|.|TRBD2
TGTGCCAGCAGCTTAGGGGGGGGCACCGGGGAGCTGTTTTTT
CASSLGGGTGELFF
>TRBJ1-1|13|TRBV5-1|.|TRBD1
TGCGCCAGCACGACACAGGGACAGACTGAAGCTTTCTTT
CASTTQGQTEAFF
>TRBJ2-2|15|TRBV4-3|.|TRBD2
TGCGCCAGCAGCCAAGAGGGCGGGGGAACCGGGGAGCTGTTTTTT
CASSQEGGGTGELFF